Shown below are 29 T cell receptor beta chains from a single sample sequenced in a study of beta chain features in type 1 diabetes. Since all of the isolated RNA was reverse transcribed, expressed TCRB transcripts were what got sequenced. Profiled with immunoSEQ multiplex PCR; TCRdb holds only in-frame clones, not every one. Of hundreds of thousands of clones in the sample, about 11% were seen once. The sequencing input was naive CD4+ T cells from blood. The source is a woman aged 25 to 45 in good health.

J is TRBJ2-1 and V is TRBV5-4; the match to TRBD2 covers 9 bases. The germline V gene encodes CDR1 SGHNT and CDR2 YYREEE (reference sequence). The V segment lost 0 bases and the J segment 0 bases; nucleotides outside the gene matches: 13. The CDR3 loop spans 20 amino acids. The CDR3 DNA is TGTGCCAGCAGCTTGGACAAGGGTCTAGCGGGAACCAGCTCCTACAATGAGCAGTTCTTC. It is translated as CASSLDKGLAGTSSYNEQFF.

This chain uses TRBV13 with TRBJ2-1; D uncertain. Between the trimmed V and J ends, which lost 2 bases and 5 bases, there was a span of 4 bases. Germline assignment: CDR1 PRHDT and CDR2 FYEKMQ (reference sequence). This CDR3 is 12 amino acids long. In nucleotides, the CDR3 is TGTGCCAGCAGCTTAACAGACAATGAGCAGTTCTTC. Translating gives CASSLTDNEQFF.

Notes on this clone: This CDR3 is also generated by other DNA sequences in the sample. V is TRBV14 and J is TRBJ2-1; D uncertain. From germline, CDR1 is SGHDN and CDR2 FVKESK. V was pared by 0 bases and J by 4 bases, with 4 bases between. The CDR3 sequence is 13 residues long. CDR3 in DNA: TGTGCCAGCAGCCAAGACCGTTACAATGAGCAGTTCTTC. This encodes CASSQDRYNEQFF.

This clone showed up just a few times. This sequence joins TRBV29-1 and TRBJ2-7; 10 bases fit TRBD1. CDR3 size: 15 residues. Germline V gives CDR1 SQVTM, CDR2 ANQGSEA. With 4 bases clipped from V and 4 bases from J, the junction kept 10 bases outside the gene matches. CDR3 in amino acids: CSVAPKTGGGYEQYF. DNA of the CDR3: TGCAGCGTTGCCCCTAAGACAGGGGGCGGATACGAGCAGTACTTC.

J is TRBJ2-5 and V is TRBV9; 11 bases are a match to TRBD2. J was trimmed by 2 bases and V by 3 bases; bases with no gene match: 15. Germline CDR1 is SGDLS and CDR2 is YYNGEE. The CDR3 sequence is 19 residues long. CDR3 sequence reads: CASSARGRPGLAEQETQYF. DNA for the CDR3: TGTGCCAGCAGCGCGAGAGGCCGACCGGGACTAGCGGAACAAGAGACCCAGTACTTC.

This chain connects TRBV21-1 to TRBJ1-5; TRBD1, the D gene given by the table, was not confirmed from the DNA. TRBV21-1 is assigned pseudogene status. The CDR3 has 15 amino acids. This chain's CDR3 is CASSNGDRAGQPQHF. CDR3 in DNA: TGTGCCAGCAGCAACGGGGACAGGGCAGGTCAGCCCCAGCATTTT.

The V and J genes are TRBV6-5 and TRBJ2-5, with D perhaps TRBD1 (6 bases). The CDR3 consists of 14 residues. Germline loops: CDR1 MNHEY, CDR2 SVGAGI. V was clipped by 4 bases and J by 1 base, with 10 bases between them. CDR3 amino acids: CASSFQGSQETQYF. The CDR3 DNA follows: TGTGCCAGCAGTTTTCAGGGGAGCCAAGAGACCCAGTACTTC.

In its sample, this clone was seen a few times. The chain carries TRBV4-2 and TRBJ2-5; TRBD2 aligns across 10 bases. This CDR3 contains 21 residues. V gave up 0 bases and J gave up 5 bases; unmatched junction bases: 21. Germline V gene lookup returns CDR1 LGHNA and CDR2 YNFKEQ. CDR3 amino acids: CASSQDWSSASSGSRGETQYF. CDR3 DNA sequence: TGTGCCAGCAGCCAAGATTGGTCTTCGGCGTCTAGCGGGAGTCGGGGGGAGACCCAGTACTTC.

In its sample, this clone was seen a few times. The CDR3 sequence: CASSPRVGGSGRAHETQYF. The CDR3 DNA is TGTGCCAGCAGCCCAAGGGTCGGTGGTAGCGGGAGGGCGCATGAGACCCAGTACTTC. This sequence joins TRBV11-2 and TRBJ2-5, with 11 bases lining up with TRBD2. Germline V gives CDR1 SGHAT, CDR2 FQNNGV. CDR3 length: 19 residues. With V trimmed by 5 bases and J by 5 bases, 19 bases remained unmatched.

This clone was observed a handful of times. The chain couples TRBV10-3 to TRBJ2-4; possible D gene TRBD1, 6 bases. Trimming cost V 7 bases and J 6 bases, with 13 bases left between them. CDR3 length equals 13 residues. The germline CDR1 and CDR2 sequences are ENHRY and SYGVKD. In DNA form, the CDR3 reads TGTGCCATCACTGAAGGGGGTACAAACATTCAGTACTTC. Translated: CAITEGGTNIQYF.

This clone was found a few times. The chain uses TRBV20-1 and TRBJ2-7; tentative D call: TRBD2 (6 bases). The CDR3 loop spans 11 amino acids. CDR1 is DFQATT, CDR2 SNEGSKA, per germline (reference sequence). V lost 3 bases, J lost 6 bases, and 9 bases lay in between. This CDR3 is CSARPGVEQYF. In DNA, the CDR3 is TGCAGTGCTAGGCCGGGAGTCGAGCAGTACTTC.

This clone has only a few counts. The genes are TRBV30 and TRBJ2-1; 12 nucleotides align to TRBD2. Per the germline V gene, CDR1 is GTSNPN and CDR2 is SVGIG (reference sequence). V shed 0 bases, J shed 4 bases, and the junction held 7 bases outside the gene matches. The CDR3 has 17 amino acids. CDR3 sequence reads: CAWSVLWTSGTYNEQFF. The CDR3 coding sequence is TGTGCCTGGAGTGTACTTTGGACTAGCGGGACGTACAATGAGCAGTTCTTC.

The chain is built from TRBV7-2 and TRBJ2-1, with 10 positions matching TRBD2. The germline V gene has CDR1 SGHTA and CDR2 FQGNSA. V was clipped by 5 bases and J by 6 bases; unmatched bases: 4. The CDR3 totals 14 residues. For the CDR3, the DNA is TGTGCCAGCAGCCCGGGACTAGCGAGCAATGAGCAGTTCTTC. Protein: CASSPGLASNEQFF.

This chain uses TRBV5-4 with TRBJ1-1, with 7 bases that match TRBD1. The CDR3 consists of 15 residues. Germline CDR1 reads SGHNT; CDR2 reads YYREEE (reference sequence). V was pared by 4 bases and J by 1 base, with 7 bases of the junction left unmatched. Here the CDR3 DNA reads TGTGCCAGCAGCCACTTTGACAGGGCGAACACTGAAGCTTTCTTT. It yields the protein CASSHFDRANTEAFF.

This clone has just a few counts. The chain recombines TRBV10-3 with TRBJ1-1; D is perhaps TRBD1 (5 bases). The CDR3 contains 14 residues. Germline CDR1 and CDR2: ENHRY and SYGVKD. Trimming cost V 3 bases and J 4 bases, with 12 bases left between them. The CDR3 nucleotides are TGTGCCATCAGTGAAAGGGAAGGGGTCACTGAAGCTTTCTTT. Its translation is CAISEREGVTEAFF.

This chain links TRBV2 with TRBJ1-1; perhaps TRBD1 as D (5 bases). V was shortened by 6 bases and J by 1 base, with 9 bases between the two germline ends. This CDR3 spans 13 amino acids. In germline, CDR1 is SNHLY, CDR2 FYNNEI. CDR3 bases: TGTGCCAGCAGCCCCCAGGGGAACACTGAAGCTTTCTTT. Translated: CASSPQGNTEAFF.

The CDR3 sequence: CASNEAAGDEQFF. DNA for the CDR3: TGTGCCAGCAACGAGGCGGCGGGGGATGAGCAGTTCTTC. The J gene is TRBJ2-1, the V gene TRBV9; 7 positions agree with TRBD2. The CDR3 extends over 13 amino acids. The germline gives CDR1 SGDLS, CDR2 YYNGEE. V shed 6 bases, J shed 8 bases, and the junction held 8 bases outside the gene matches.

The V and J genes are TRBV15 and TRBJ2-7; 7 bases fit TRBD2. The germline V gene encodes CDR1 LNHNV and CDR2 YYDKDF (reference sequence). This CDR3 spans 14 amino acids. V dropped 0 bases and J dropped 8; count of bases not matched to a gene: 7. This CDR3 is CATSRDYGGGQQYF. The DNA for the CDR3 is TGTGCCACCAGCAGAGATTATGGCGGGGGACAGCAGTACTTC.

This sequence joins TRBV5-1 and TRBJ2-1, with TRBD2 matching over 10 bases. V lost 6 bases and J lost 5; bases outside the gene matches: 2. The CDR3 has 13 amino acids. CDR1 and CDR2 from the germline V gene are SGHRS and YFSETQ. The CDR3 sequence is CASTTSGNNEQFF. CDR3 sequence (DNA): TGCGCCAGCACTACTAGCGGGAACAATGAGCAGTTCTTC.

V usage is TRBV7-3 and J usage is TRBJ2-5; TRBD2 aligns across 11 bases. V was pared by 5 bases and J by 5 bases, with 7 bases of the junction left unmatched. The germline V gene encodes CDR1 SGHTA and CDR2 FQGTGA. This CDR3 is 15 amino acids long. The CDR3 is CASSKLAGVWETQYF. CDR3 nucleotides: TGTGCCAGCAGCAAACTAGCGGGAGTCTGGGAGACCCAGTACTTC. Variable domain in full (rest from reference TRBV7-3 and TRBJ2-5): GAGVSQTPSNKVTEKGKYVELRCDPISGHTALYWYRQSLGQGPEFLIYFQGTGAADDSGLPNDRFFAVRPEGSVSTLKIQRTERGDSAVYLCASSKLAGVWETQYFGPGTRLLVL.

The J gene is TRBJ2-1, the V gene TRBV28, with D uncertain. The V gene's germline CDR1 is MDHEN and CDR2 SYDVKM. The CDR3 contains 12 residues. Trimming removed 5 bases from V and 12 bases from J, with 14 bases in between. The CDR3 sequence is CASSRGVVGQFF. CDR3 nucleotide sequence: TGTGCCAGCAGTAGAGGAGTGGTAGGGCAGTTCTTC.

This clone showed up just a few times. The rearrangement uses TRBV19 and TRBJ1-2, with D possibly matching TRBD1 (6 bases). The CDR3 is 15 residues long. CDR1 and CDR2 (germline): LNHDA, SQIVND (reference sequence). Trimming cost V 6 bases and J 7 bases, with 21 bases left between them. The CDR3, as DNA: TGTGCCAGTAGACCCCCGGGACAAATCTATGGTGGCTACACCTTC. This gives the protein CASRPPGQIYGGYTF.

This chain uses TRBV18 with TRBJ2-7, with 10 bases matching TRBD1. Germline trimming cut 4 bases from V and 3 bases from J; bases unmatched to any gene: 6. Germline CDR1 and CDR2: KGHSH and LQKENI. This CDR3 region has 15 residues. In DNA, the CDR3 is TGTGCCAGCTCACGACCGGGACAGGGGAACTACGAGCAGTACTTC. It encodes CASSRPGQGNYEQYF.

This clone came up once. V gene TRBV5-1 combines with J gene TRBJ2-1; TRBD2 agrees at 7 bases. Per germline, CDR1 SGHRS and CDR2 YFSETQ. The length of the CDR3 is 15 residues. V was clipped by 4 bases and J by 0 bases; unmatched bases: 4. The CDR3 loop is CASSPSGTSYNEQFF. The DNA of the CDR3 is TGCGCCAGCAGCCCGAGCGGGACCTCCTACAATGAGCAGTTCTTC.

The chain is built from TRBV4-3 and TRBJ2-3, with 10 bases aligning to TRBD2. Trimming removed 5 bases from V and 1 base from J; junction bases left unmatched: 3. The CDR3 loop spans 15 amino acids. The germline V gene encodes CDR1 LGHNA and CDR2 YSLEER. The CDR3 nucleotides read TGCGCCAGCAGCAAAGGACTAGCGGGCACAGATACGCAGTATTTT. It codes for CASSKGLAGTDTQYF.

The gene calls are TRBV5-1 and TRBJ2-7; 8 nucleotides agree with TRBD2. Germline V gene sequence: CDR1 SGHRS, CDR2 YFSETQ. The CDR3 runs 16 residues. After removal of 5 bases from V and 6 bases from J, the junction contained 16 bases not matched to a gene. CDR3 protein: CASRMGLGISPTEQYF. The CDR3, as DNA: TGCGCCAGCAGAATGGGACTAGGGATATCCCCAACCGAGCAGTACTTC. Based on the CDR3 plus reference TRBV5-1 and TRBJ2-7, the full variable domain is KAGVTQTPRYLIKTRGQQVTLSCSPISGHRSVSWYQQTPGQGLQFLFEYFSETQRNKGNFPGRFSGRQFSNSRSEMNVSTLELGDSALYLCASRMGLGISPTEQYFGPGTRLTVT.

This chain links TRBV28 with TRBJ2-1; 7 bases match TRBD1. Per the germline V gene, CDR1 is MDHEN and CDR2 is SYDVKM. The V and J ends lost 9 bases and 4 bases, in that order; junction bases with no gene match: 6. The CDR3 has 13 amino acids. CDR3 DNA sequence: TGTGCCAGTTGGACAGGAACGTACAATGAGCAGTTCTTC. It encodes CASWTGTYNEQFF.

V usage is TRBV27 and J usage is TRBJ2-3, with 8 bases lining up with TRBD1. The CDR3 is made up of 16 amino acids. The ends lost 4 bases at V and 5 bases at J; junction bases unmatched: 11. CDR1 MNHEY and CDR2 SMNVEV come from the germline V gene (reference sequence). The CDR3 sequence is CASSSLQDRAGDTQYF. The CDR3 DNA sequence: TGTGCCAGCAGTTCTCTTCAGGACAGGGCGGGAGATACGCAGTATTTT.

The V and J genes are TRBV19 and TRBJ2-5, with 13 bases lining up with TRBD2. Germline lookup yields CDR1 LNHDA and CDR2 SQIVND (reference sequence). Trimming at V came to 4 bases and at J to 5 bases, leaving 4 bases not matched to a gene. This CDR3 comprises 15 residues. The DNA of the CDR3 is TGTGCCAGTAGTACCGGACTAGCGGGAGTGGAGACCCAGTACTTC. This sequence encodes CASSTGLAGVETQYF.